This T cell receptor (beta chain) comes out of a study of T cell responses to AZD1222 COVID-19 vaccine. Study conclusions and caveats: Researchers report vaccine-associated CD4 TCRs spanning spike, with dominance at 160-218 and 743-854. Without day 14 samples, only post-peak T cell repertoires were studied.

Sequencing was performed with immunoSEQ multiplex PCR; in TCRdb, only in-frame clones are kept and a portion is missing. The sample lists around 120,000 clones, just over 90% seen once, with around 5% in the top ten. The germline gives CDR1 SGHNT, CDR2 YYREEE (reference sequence). The V end lost 3 bases, the J end lost 6 bases, and 22 bases lay between the germline ends. The CDR3 length is 16 residues. About this clone: Antigen specificity is unknown.

The V and J genes are TRBV5-4 and TRBJ2-7; tentatively, D is TRBD2 (6 bases). The specimen comprised peripheral blood, sampled 28 days after the second AZD1222 dose. The clonotype was recovered from an adult who received the AZD1222 COVID-19 vaccine. The CDR3 reads CASSSIPPRWRGEQYF. The CDR3 nucleotides read TGTGCCAGCAGCTCGATACCCCCACGATGGCGGGGCGAGCAGTACTTC.